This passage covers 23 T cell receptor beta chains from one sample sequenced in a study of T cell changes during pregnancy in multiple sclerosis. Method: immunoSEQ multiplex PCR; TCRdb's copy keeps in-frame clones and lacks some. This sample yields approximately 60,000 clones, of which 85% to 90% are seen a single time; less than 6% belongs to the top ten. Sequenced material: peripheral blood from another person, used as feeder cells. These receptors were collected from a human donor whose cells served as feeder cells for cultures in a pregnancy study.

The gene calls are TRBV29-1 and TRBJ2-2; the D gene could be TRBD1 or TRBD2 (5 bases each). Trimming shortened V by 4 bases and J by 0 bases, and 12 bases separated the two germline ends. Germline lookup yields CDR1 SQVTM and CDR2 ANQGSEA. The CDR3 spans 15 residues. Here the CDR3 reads CSVVIGTANTGELFF. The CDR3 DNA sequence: TGCAGCGTTGTAATCGGGACGGCGAACACCGGGGAGCTGTTTTTT.

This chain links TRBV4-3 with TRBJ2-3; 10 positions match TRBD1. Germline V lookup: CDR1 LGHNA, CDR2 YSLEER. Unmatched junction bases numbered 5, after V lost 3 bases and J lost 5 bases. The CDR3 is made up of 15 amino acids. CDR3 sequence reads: CASSHSGQGLDTQYF. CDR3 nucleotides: TGCGCCAGCAGCCACTCGGGACAGGGGCTAGATACGCAGTATTTT.

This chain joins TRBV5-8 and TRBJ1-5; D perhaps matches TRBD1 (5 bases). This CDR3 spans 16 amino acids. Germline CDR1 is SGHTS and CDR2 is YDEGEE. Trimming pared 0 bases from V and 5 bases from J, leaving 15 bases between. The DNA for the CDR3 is TGTGCCAGCAGCTTGGGAGGGGCGCAGCGTCATCAGCCCCAGCATTTT. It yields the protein CASSLGGAQRHQPQHF.

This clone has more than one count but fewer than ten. The CDR3 loop reads CASSYGRLRGIEQYF. CDR3 nucleotides: TGTGCCAGCAGTTACGGGCGTCTTCGGGGCATCGAGCAGTACTTC. The rearrangement links TRBV6-5 to TRBJ2-7; D may match TRBD1 or TRBD2 (5 bases each). V dropped 2 bases and J dropped 6 bases, with 17 bases sitting between them. The CDR3 contains 15 residues. Germline V CDR1 and CDR2: MNHEY, SVGAGI.

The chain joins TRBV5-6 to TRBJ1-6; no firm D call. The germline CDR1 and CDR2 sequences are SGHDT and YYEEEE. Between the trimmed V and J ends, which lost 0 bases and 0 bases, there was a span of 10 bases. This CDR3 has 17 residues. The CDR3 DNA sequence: TGTGCCAGCAGCTTGGGGCGGAGTGGCTCCTATAATTCACCCCTCCACTTT. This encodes CASSLGRSGSYNSPLHF. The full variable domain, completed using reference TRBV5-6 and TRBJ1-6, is DAGVTQSPTHLIKTRGQQVTLRCSPKSGHDTVSWYQQALGQGPQFIFQYYEEEERQRGNFPDRFSGHQFPNYSSELNVNALLLGDSALYLCASSLGRSGSYNSPLHFGNGTRLTVT.

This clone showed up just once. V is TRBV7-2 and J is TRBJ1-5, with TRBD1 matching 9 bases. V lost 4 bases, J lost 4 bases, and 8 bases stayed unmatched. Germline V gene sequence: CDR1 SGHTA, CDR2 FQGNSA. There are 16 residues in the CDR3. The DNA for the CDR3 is TGTGCCAGCAGCTCGGGACAGGGACTGGGGAATCAGCCCCAGCATTTT. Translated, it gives CASSSGQGLGNQPQHF.

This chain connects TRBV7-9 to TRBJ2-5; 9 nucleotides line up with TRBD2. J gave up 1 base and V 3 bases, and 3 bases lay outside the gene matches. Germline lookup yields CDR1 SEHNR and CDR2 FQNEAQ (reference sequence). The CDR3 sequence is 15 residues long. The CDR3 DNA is TGTGCCAGCAGCTTCCGAGCGGGGGGCCAAGAGACCCAGTACTTC. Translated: CASSFRAGGQETQYF.

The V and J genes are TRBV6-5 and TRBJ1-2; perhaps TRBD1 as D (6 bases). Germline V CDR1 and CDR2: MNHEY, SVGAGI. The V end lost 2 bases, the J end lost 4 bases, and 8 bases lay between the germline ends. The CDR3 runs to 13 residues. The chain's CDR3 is CASSYGQSYGYTF. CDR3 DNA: TGTGCCAGCAGTTACGGACAGAGCTATGGCTACACCTTC.

The CDR3 nucleotides read TGTGCCAGCAGCGAGGAGACAGGGGCCTGGGAGCAGTACTTC. This codes for CASSEETGAWEQYF. The V call is TRBV5-4, the J call TRBJ2-7, with 8 bases identical to TRBD1. With V trimmed by 4 bases and J by 7 bases, 10 bases remained unmatched. The germline V gene encodes CDR1 SGHNT and CDR2 YYREEE (reference sequence). This CDR3 is 14 amino acids long.

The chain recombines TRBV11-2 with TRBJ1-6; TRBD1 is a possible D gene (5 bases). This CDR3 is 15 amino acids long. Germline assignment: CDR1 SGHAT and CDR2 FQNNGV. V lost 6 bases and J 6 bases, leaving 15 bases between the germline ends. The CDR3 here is CASSYGGGSNSPLHF. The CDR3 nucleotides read TGTGCCAGCAGTTATGGCGGGGGGAGTAATTCACCCCTCCACTTT.

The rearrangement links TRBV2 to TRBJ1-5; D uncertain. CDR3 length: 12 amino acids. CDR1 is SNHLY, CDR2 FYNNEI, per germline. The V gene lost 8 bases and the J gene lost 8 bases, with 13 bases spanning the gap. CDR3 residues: CASGFTREPQHF. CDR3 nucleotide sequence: TGTGCCAGCGGGTTCACCCGGGAGCCCCAGCATTTT.

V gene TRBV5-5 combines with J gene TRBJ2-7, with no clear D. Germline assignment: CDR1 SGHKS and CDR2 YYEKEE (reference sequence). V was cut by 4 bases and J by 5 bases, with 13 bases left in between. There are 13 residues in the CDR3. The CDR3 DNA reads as TGTGCCAGCAGCCCCTGGGCTAAAGACGAGCAGTACTTC. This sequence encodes CASSPWAKDEQYF.

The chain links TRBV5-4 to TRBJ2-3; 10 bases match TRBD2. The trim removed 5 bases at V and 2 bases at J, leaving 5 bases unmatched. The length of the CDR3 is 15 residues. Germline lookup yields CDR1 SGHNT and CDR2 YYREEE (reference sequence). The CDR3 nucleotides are TGTGCCAGCAGGGTAGCGGGGGGACTCACAGATACGCAGTATTTT. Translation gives CASRVAGGLTDTQYF.

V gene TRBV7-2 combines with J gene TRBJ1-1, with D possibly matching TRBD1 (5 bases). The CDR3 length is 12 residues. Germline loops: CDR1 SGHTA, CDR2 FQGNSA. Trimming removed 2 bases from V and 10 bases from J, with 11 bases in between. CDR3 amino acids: CASSLTPGPAFF. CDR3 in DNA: TGTGCCAGCAGCTTAACTCCAGGGCCAGCTTTCTTT.

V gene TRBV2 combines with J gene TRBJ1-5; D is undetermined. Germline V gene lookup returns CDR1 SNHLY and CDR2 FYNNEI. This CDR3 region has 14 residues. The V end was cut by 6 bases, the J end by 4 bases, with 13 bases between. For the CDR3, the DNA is TGTGCCAGCAGCCCAAGCGACCCAAATCAGCCCCAGCATTTT. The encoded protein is CASSPSDPNQPQHF.

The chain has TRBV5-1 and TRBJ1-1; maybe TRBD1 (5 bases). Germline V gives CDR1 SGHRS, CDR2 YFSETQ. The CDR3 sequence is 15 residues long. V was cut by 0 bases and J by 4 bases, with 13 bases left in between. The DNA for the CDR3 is TGCGCCAGCAGCTTGGCTCGGGTGGGGGGCACTGAAGCTTTCTTT. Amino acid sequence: CASSLARVGGTEAFF.

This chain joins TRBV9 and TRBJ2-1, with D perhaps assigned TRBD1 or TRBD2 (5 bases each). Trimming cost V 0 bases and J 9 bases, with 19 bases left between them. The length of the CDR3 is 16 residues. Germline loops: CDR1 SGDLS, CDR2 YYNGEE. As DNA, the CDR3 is TGTGCCAGCAGCGTAGTCGGGGCGGGCCCTCTCAGTGAGCAGTTCTTC. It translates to CASSVVGAGPLSEQFF.

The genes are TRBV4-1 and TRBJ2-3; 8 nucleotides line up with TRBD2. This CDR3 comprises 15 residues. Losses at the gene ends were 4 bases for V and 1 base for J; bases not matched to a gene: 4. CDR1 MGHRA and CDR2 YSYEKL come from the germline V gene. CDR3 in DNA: TGCGCCAGCAGCCCTCCGGGACTAGGCACAGATACGCAGTATTTT. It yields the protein CASSPPGLGTDTQYF.

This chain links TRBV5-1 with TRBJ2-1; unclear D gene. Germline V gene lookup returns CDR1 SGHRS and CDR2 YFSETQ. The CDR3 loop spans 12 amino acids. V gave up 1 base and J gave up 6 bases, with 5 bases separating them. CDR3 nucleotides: TGCGCCAGCAGCTTGCCCTCCAATGAGCAGTTCTTC. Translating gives CASSLPSNEQFF.

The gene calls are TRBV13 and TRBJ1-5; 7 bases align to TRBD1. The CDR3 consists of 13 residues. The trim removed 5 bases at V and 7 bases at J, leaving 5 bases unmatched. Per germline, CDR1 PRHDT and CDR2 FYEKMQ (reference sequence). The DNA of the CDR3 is TGTGCCAGCAGCCGCGACAGGGACCAGCCCCAGCATTTT. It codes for CASSRDRDQPQHF.

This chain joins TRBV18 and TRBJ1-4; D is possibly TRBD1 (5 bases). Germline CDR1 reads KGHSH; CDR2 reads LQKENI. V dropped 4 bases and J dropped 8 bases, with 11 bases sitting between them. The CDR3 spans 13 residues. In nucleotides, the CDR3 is TGTGCCAGCTCACGATCTCAGGGAGAAAAACTGTTTTTT. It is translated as CASSRSQGEKLFF. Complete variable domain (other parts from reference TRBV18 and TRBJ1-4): NAGVMQNPRHLVRRRGQEARLRCSPMKGHSHVYWYRQLPEEGLKFMVYLQKENIIDESGMPKERFSAEFPKEGPSILRIQQVVRGDSAAYFCASSRSQGEKLFFGSGTQLSVL.

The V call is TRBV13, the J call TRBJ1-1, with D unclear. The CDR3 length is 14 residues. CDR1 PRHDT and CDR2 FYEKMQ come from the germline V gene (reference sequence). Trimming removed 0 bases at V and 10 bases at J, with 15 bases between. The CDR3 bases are TGTGCCAGCAGCTTAGGCCGTCCAGTTCGGAGAGCTTTCTTT. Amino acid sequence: CASSLGRPVRRAFF.

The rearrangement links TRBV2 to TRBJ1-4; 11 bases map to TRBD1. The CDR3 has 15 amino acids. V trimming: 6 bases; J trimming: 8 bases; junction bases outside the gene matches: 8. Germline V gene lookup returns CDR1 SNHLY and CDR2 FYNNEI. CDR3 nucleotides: TGTGCCAGCAGCCCAGGGACAGGGGGTAAAGAAAAACTGTTTTTT. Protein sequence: CASSPGTGGKEKLFF.